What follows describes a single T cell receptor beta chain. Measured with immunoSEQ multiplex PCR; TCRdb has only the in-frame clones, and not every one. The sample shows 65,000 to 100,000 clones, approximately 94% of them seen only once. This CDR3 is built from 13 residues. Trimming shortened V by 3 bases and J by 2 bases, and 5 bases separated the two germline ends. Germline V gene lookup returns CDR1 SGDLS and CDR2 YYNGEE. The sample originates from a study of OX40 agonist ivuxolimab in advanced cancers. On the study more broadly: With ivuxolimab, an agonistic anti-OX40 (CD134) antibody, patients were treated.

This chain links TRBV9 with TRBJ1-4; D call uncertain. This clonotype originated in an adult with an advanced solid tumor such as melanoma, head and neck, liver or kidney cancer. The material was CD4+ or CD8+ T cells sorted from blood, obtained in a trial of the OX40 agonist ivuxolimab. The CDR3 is CASSDGTNEKLFF. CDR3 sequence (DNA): TGTGCCAGCAGCGACGGGACTAATGAAAAACTGTTTTTT.